This T cell receptor beta chain was sequenced during a study of T cell responses to AZD1222 COVID-19 vaccine. Study-wide results and limits: Increases in Spike-specific TCR breadth and depth were seen after two AZD1222 doses. Only six people who got AZD1222 tested seropositive at baseline. CD4 TCRs associated with vaccination spanned spike, dominating at 160-218 and 743-854.

The CDR3 totals 15 residues. Looked up from germline, CDR1 is LGHNA and CDR2 is YNFKEQ. V trimming: 0 bases; J trimming: 6 bases; junction bases outside the gene matches: 6. This clone was seen once. Its antigen is undetermined. Measured with immunoSEQ multiplex PCR; TCRdb has only the in-frame clones, and not every one. The repertoire holds approximately 140,000 clones, with about 93% as singletons. The chain uses TRBV4-2 and TRBJ2-7; 9 bases agree with TRBD1. The receptor's source is an adult in good health. Sequences were derived from peripheral blood, sampled on day 0 of AZD1222 vaccination. This CDR3 is CASSQEQGAIGEQYF. CDR3 nucleotides: TGTGCCAGCAGCCAAGAACAGGGGGCAATTGGCGAGCAGTACTTC.